Below, 30 T cell receptor beta chains from the same sample are listed, as sequenced in a study of OX40 agonist ivuxolimab in advanced cancers. Libraries were prepared by immunoSEQ multiplex PCR; TCRdb keeps only in-frame clonotypes and omits some of them. This sample has about 29,000 clones, with roughly four fifths found just once. The sample in question was CD4+ or CD8+ T cells sorted from blood, obtained in a trial of the OX40 agonist ivuxolimab. The receptors stem from an adult with an advanced solid tumor such as melanoma, head and neck, liver or kidney cancer.

This chain connects TRBV5-5 to TRBJ2-7; the match to TRBD1 covers 12 bases. The CDR3 runs to 15 residues. CDR1 and CDR2 from the germline V gene are SGHKS and YYEKEE (reference sequence). After removal of 3 bases from V and 3 bases from J, the junction contained 4 bases not matched to a gene. In DNA, the CDR3 is TGTGCCAGCAGCTCCGGGACAGGGGGCATCTACGAGCAGTACTTC. Translated: CASSSGTGGIYEQYF.

This clone was observed a single time. The V and J genes are TRBV4-1 and TRBJ1-5; D is undetermined. The CDR3 is made up of 14 amino acids. The germline V gene has CDR1 MGHRA and CDR2 YSYEKL. Between the trimmed V and J ends, which lost 0 bases and 5 bases, there was a span of 8 bases. CDR3 loop: CASSQEAGYQPQHF. The CDR3 region has the DNA TGCGCCAGCAGCCAAGAGGCCGGGTATCAGCCCCAGCATTTT.

The chain recombines TRBV4-2 with TRBJ1-1; D gene uncertain. The V and J ends lost 1 base and 0 bases respectively, with 6 bases between them. Germline CDR1 is LGHNA and CDR2 is YNFKEQ. The CDR3 consists of 14 residues. This chain's CDR3 is CASSQGGVNTEAFF. The CDR3 nucleotides are TGTGCCAGCAGCCAAGGGGGAGTGAACACTGAAGCTTTCTTT.

The V gene is TRBV27, the J gene TRBJ2-1; D could derive from TRBD1 or TRBD2 (5 bases each). The CDR3 spans 12 residues. V lost 3 bases and J lost 10, with 10 bases in between. Germline-derived CDR1 and CDR2 are MNHEY and SMNVEV (reference sequence). The CDR3 sequence: CASSFQGGEQFF. Written as DNA, the CDR3 is TGTGCCAGCAGTTTTCAGGGCGGGGAGCAGTTCTTC.

This chain joins TRBV7-6 and TRBJ2-5; D gene ambiguous. This CDR3 contains 11 residues. The germline gives CDR1 SGHVS, CDR2 FNYEAQ. Trimming took 6 bases from V and 3 from J, leaving 5 bases between them. The CDR3 here is CASRLEETQYF. For the CDR3, the DNA is TGTGCCAGCAGGTTGGAAGAGACCCAGTACTTC.

The DNA of the CDR3 is TGTGCCAGCAGACTAGAGACAGGCAACACCGGGGAGCTGTTTTTT. Its protein is CASRLETGNTGELFF. The chain combines TRBV5-5 with TRBJ2-2, with D perhaps matching TRBD1 (6 bases). The CDR3 runs to 15 residues. V lost 5 bases and J 2 bases, leaving 13 bases between the germline ends. Per the germline V gene, CDR1 is SGHKS and CDR2 is YYEKEE (reference sequence).

A few counts support this clone. V and J are TRBV13 and TRBJ2-3, with TRBD2 matching 8 bases. V lost 5 bases, J lost 1 base, and 8 bases stayed unmatched. Germline-derived CDR1 and CDR2 are PRHDT and FYEKMQ (reference sequence). The length of the CDR3 is 16 residues. The CDR3 sequence is CASSPTGTRGTDTQYF. The CDR3 DNA is TGTGCCAGCAGCCCGACCGGGACTAGGGGCACAGATACGCAGTATTTT.

This clone was seen once. The chain uses TRBV28 and TRBJ2-2, with D unclear. Trimming removed 4 bases at V and 0 bases at J, with 9 bases between. Germline assignment: CDR1 MDHEN and CDR2 SYDVKM. The CDR3 covers 15 residues. The CDR3 DNA is TGTGCCAGCAGTTCACGATATACGAACACCGGGGAGCTGTTTTTT. Translated: CASSSRYTNTGELFF.

The chain carries TRBV2 and TRBJ1-5; TRBD1 is a possible D gene (5 bases). V was trimmed by 1 base and J by 0 bases, leaving 16 bases between them. This CDR3 is 18 amino acids long. CDR1 is SNHLY and CDR2 is FYNNEI in the germline V gene. The CDR3 loop is CASSEGPGITYSNQPQHF. CDR3 sequence (DNA): TGTGCCAGCAGTGAAGGCCCAGGGATCACCTATAGCAATCAGCCCCAGCATTTT.

The gene calls are TRBV30 and TRBJ2-4; possibly TRBD1 for D (5 bases). The length of the CDR3 is 14 residues. Trimming left V 5 bases short and J 9 bases short, with 20 bases between. Germline loops: CDR1 GTSNPN, CDR2 SVGIG (reference sequence). Written as DNA, the CDR3 is TGTGCCTGGGACAGTGGTCCGGGCTCTGGCATTCAGTACTTC. Its protein product is CAWDSGPGSGIQYF.

This chain connects TRBV7-9 to TRBJ2-1; TRBD2 matches at 11 bases. The V and J ends lost 5 bases and 4 bases, in that order; junction bases with no gene match: 10. The CDR3 totals 17 residues. The germline gives CDR1 SEHNR, CDR2 FQNEAQ (reference sequence). The DNA for the CDR3 is TGTGCCAGCAGCCCCCCGTTGACTAGCGGGGAGTACAATGAGCAGTTCTTC. It is translated as CASSPPLTSGEYNEQFF.

The chain is built from TRBV15 and TRBJ2-2; 7 nucleotides line up with TRBD1. This CDR3 contains 15 residues. Per the germline V gene, CDR1 is LNHNV and CDR2 is YYDKDF (reference sequence). The V and J ends lost 0 bases and 5 bases, in that order; junction bases with no gene match: 3. The CDR3 here is CATSRDPGGTGELFF. CDR3 nucleotide sequence: TGTGCCACCAGCAGAGATCCAGGGGGAACCGGGGAGCTGTTTTTT.

The V call is TRBV7-9, the J call TRBJ2-7, with 9 bases lining up with TRBD1. V shed 5 bases and J 4 bases; nucleotides not matched to a gene: 6. Per germline, CDR1 SEHNR and CDR2 FQNEAQ (reference sequence). This CDR3 spans 14 amino acids. CDR3 loop: CASSPTGGGYEQYF. CDR3 bases: TGTGCCAGCAGCCCTACAGGGGGCGGATACGAGCAGTACTTC.

The chain joins TRBV7-6 to TRBJ2-7, with 7 bases aligning to TRBD1. This CDR3 spans 14 amino acids. CDR1 and CDR2 (germline): SGHVS, FNYEAQ. V shed 4 bases and J 0 bases; nucleotides not matched to a gene: 3. In DNA form, the CDR3 reads TGTGCCAGCAGCTCGCCAGGGGGCTCCTACGAGCAGTACTTC. It codes for CASSSPGGSYEQYF.

This clone appeared once. The V and J genes are TRBV30 and TRBJ1-6; 8 bases are shared with TRBD1. Germline CDR1 and CDR2: GTSNPN and SVGIG (reference sequence). The CDR3 covers 17 residues. The V gene end was trimmed by 2 bases and the J gene end by 7 bases; junction bases not matched to a gene: 13. The CDR3 sequence is CAWSLGQGYSINSPLHF. CDR3 nucleotide sequence: TGTGCCTGGAGTTTAGGACAGGGATACTCCATCAATTCACCCCTCCACTTT. The full variable domain, with the rest looked up from reference TRBV30 and TRBJ1-6, is SQTIHQWPATLVQPVGSPLSLECTVEGTSNPNLYWYRQAAGRGLQLLFYSVGIGQISSEVPQNLSASRPQDRQFILSSKKLLLSDSGFYLCAWSLGQGYSINSPLHFGNGTRLTVT.

CDR3 DNA sequence: TGTGCCAGCAGCTCGTCCGGGACAGGGGGCTATGGCTACACCTTC. Translated: CASSSSGTGGYGYTF. V usage is TRBV5-6 and J usage is TRBJ1-2, with 11 nucleotides matching TRBD1. The CDR3 totals 15 residues. Unmatched junction bases numbered 5, after V lost 3 bases and J lost 4 bases. Germline assignment: CDR1 SGHDT and CDR2 YYEEEE.

The V gene is TRBV10-3, the J gene TRBJ1-1; D perhaps matches TRBD1 (5 bases). Germline V gene lookup returns CDR1 ENHRY and CDR2 SYGVKD. CDR3 size: 15 residues. The ends were cut back, 1 base at V and 5 bases at J, with 14 bases in the middle. The CDR3 coding sequence is TGTGCCATCAGTGAGTTGGGCAGGGTAGGTACTGAAGCTTTCTTT. This encodes CAISELGRVGTEAFF.

The sample holds many counts of this clone. The chain links TRBV6-5 to TRBJ1-5; D is uncertain. Trimming removed 7 bases at V and 0 bases at J, with 7 bases between. CDR1 and CDR2 (germline): MNHEY, SVGAGI. CDR3 size: 13 residues. CDR3 in amino acids: CASMAYSNQPQHF. In nucleotides, the CDR3 is TGTGCCAGCATGGCGTATAGCAATCAGCCCCAGCATTTT.

The chain is built from TRBV27 and TRBJ1-2; 7 positions agree with TRBD1. With 5 bases clipped from V and 6 bases from J, the junction kept 6 bases outside the gene matches. The CDR3 consists of 13 residues. Germline V lookup: CDR1 MNHEY, CDR2 SMNVEV (reference sequence). The chain's CDR3 is CASSTRQGHGYTF. CDR3 nucleotides: TGTGCCAGCAGTACCCGACAGGGCCATGGCTACACCTTC.

The genes are TRBV2 and TRBJ2-3, with D perhaps matching TRBD1 or TRBD2 (5 bases each). Germline CDR1 reads SNHLY; CDR2 reads FYNNEI. Trimming pared 1 base from V and 0 bases from J, leaving 8 bases between. This CDR3 spans 15 amino acids. CDR3 sequence: CASSEDGGSTDTQYF. DNA for the CDR3: TGTGCCAGCAGTGAAGATGGGGGTAGCACAGATACGCAGTATTTT.

This chain connects TRBV5-1 to TRBJ2-1; 9 nucleotides align to TRBD2. In germline, CDR1 is SGHRS, CDR2 YFSETQ. The CDR3 is 15 amino acids. The V gene end was trimmed by 1 base and the J gene end by 6 bases; junction bases not matched to a gene: 5. CDR3 in amino acids: CASSLWGTSTNEQFF. The CDR3, as DNA: TGCGCCAGCAGCTTGTGGGGGACTAGCACCAATGAGCAGTTCTTC.

The chain uses TRBV10-3 and TRBJ2-6; TRBD1 aligns across 9 bases. CDR3 length equals 18 residues. Germline V gene sequence: CDR1 ENHRY, CDR2 SYGVKD. Germline trimming cut 2 bases from V and 4 bases from J; bases unmatched to any gene: 9. Here the CDR3 reads CAISERDRASLGANVLTF. In DNA, the CDR3 is TGTGCCATCAGTGAGAGGGACAGGGCCTCTCTGGGGGCCAACGTCCTGACTTTC.

This clone was observed at least ten times. This chain joins TRBV7-2 and TRBJ1-2, with 7 nucleotides matching TRBD1. The CDR3 extends over 14 amino acids. The V gene end was trimmed by 5 bases and the J gene end by 6 bases; junction bases not matched to a gene: 9. Germline values: CDR1 SGHTA, CDR2 FQGNSA. CDR3 coding DNA: TGTGCCAGCAGCCCAACGGCAGGGGGTCATGGCTACACCTTC. This codes for CASSPTAGGHGYTF.

The J gene is TRBJ2-1, the V gene TRBV28; tentative D call: TRBD2 (6 bases). The germline gives CDR1 MDHEN, CDR2 SYDVKM. Between the trimmed V and J ends, which lost 5 bases and 3 bases, there was a span of 14 bases. The CDR3 has 15 residues. The CDR3 nucleotides are TGTGCCAGCAGTAAAGGGAGGAGCTACTACAATGAGCAGTTCTTC. It translates to CASSKGRSYYNEQFF.

This rearrangement joins TRBV4-1 to TRBJ2-7; 7 nucleotides agree with TRBD1. The CDR3 length is 14 residues. Germline V gene data show CDR1 as MGHRA and CDR2 as YSYEKL. Germline trimming cut 3 bases from V and 2 bases from J; bases unmatched to any gene: 4. CDR3 sequence: CASSQRTGTYEQYF. The CDR3 region has the DNA TGCGCCAGCAGCCAGAGGACAGGTACCTACGAGCAGTACTTC.

This clone was counted a few times. The gene calls are TRBV29-1 and TRBJ2-7, with 10 bases that match TRBD2. CDR1 and CDR2 from the germline V gene are SQVTM and ANQGSEA. The V segment lost 5 bases and the J segment 2 bases; nucleotides outside the gene matches: 9. CDR3 length: 15 amino acids. The CDR3 protein is CSVRSSGSMTYEQYF. DNA of the CDR3: TGCAGCGTTAGGTCTAGCGGGAGTATGACCTACGAGCAGTACTTC.

The chain employs TRBV4-3 and TRBJ1-5; tentative D call: TRBD1 (5 bases). Trimming removed 0 bases from V and 6 bases from J, with 9 bases in between. The CDR3 loop spans 14 amino acids. From germline, CDR1 is LGHNA and CDR2 YSLEER. In DNA form, the CDR3 reads TGCGCCAGCAGCCAAGATGGGGGAGGTCAGCCCCAGCATTTT. Amino acids: CASSQDGGGQPQHF.

The chain employs TRBV7-9 and TRBJ2-5; tentative D call: TRBD1 (6 bases). Trimming removed 1 base at V and 1 base at J, with 10 bases between. This CDR3 is built from 15 residues. Germline CDR1 is SEHNR and CDR2 is FQNEAQ (reference sequence). The CDR3 bases are TGTGCCAGCAGCTTAGGCGGACAGCTCCAAGAGACCCAGTACTTC. Translated: CASSLGGQLQETQYF.

CDR3 amino acids: CASSPRITGELFF. DNA for the CDR3: TGTGCCAGCAGCCCCCGAATAACCGGGGAGCTGTTTTTT. V and J are TRBV9 and TRBJ2-2, with D hard to call. Germline CDR1 and CDR2: SGDLS and YYNGEE. The length of the CDR3 is 13 residues. Deletions cut 4 bases from V and 5 bases from J, with 9 bases between.

The chain recombines TRBV7-8 with TRBJ2-1; 7 bases fit TRBD1. The length of the CDR3 is 13 residues. Germline V gene data show CDR1 as SGHVS and CDR2 as FQNEAQ. The J segment lost 6 bases and the V segment lost 1 base, leaving 0 bases of the junction unmatched. CDR3 amino acids: CASSLGQGNEQFF. The CDR3 DNA is TGTGCCAGCAGCTTAGGACAGGGCAATGAGCAGTTCTTC.